The next 22 T cell receptor beta chains were all read from a single sample in a study of cytomegalovirus exposure and HLA in healthy donors (TCRdb year 2017). Library creation used the immunoSEQ multiplex PCR assay. The source is immuneACCESS, and TCRdb retained only in-frame sequences with V and J called. Part of the clones is not carried over; for the studies checked, unresolved V genes explain less than half of this, and the remainder is unexplained. This sample is represented by 100,000 to 150,000 clones; roughly 89% of them were singletons. Around 1.2% of the sample belongs to the ten largest clones. Sequenced sample: PBMCs. These TCRs come from a woman aged 18-35 years in good health and CMV-seronegative.

This sequence joins TRBV7-9 and TRBJ1-4, with D hard to call. The CDR3 sequence is 14 residues long. Germline CDR1 and CDR2: SEHNR and FQNEAQ (reference sequence). Trimming cost V 1 base and J 5 bases, with 8 bases left between them. The CDR3: CASSLGQKNEKLFF. In nucleotides, the CDR3 is TGTGCCAGCAGCTTAGGGCAGAAAAATGAAAAACTGTTTTTT.

The V call is TRBV7-9, the J call TRBJ2-4; possible D gene TRBD2, 5 bases. The ends were cut back, 5 bases at V and 2 bases at J, with 16 bases in the middle. This CDR3 is 16 amino acids long. The germline V gene encodes CDR1 SEHNR and CDR2 FQNEAQ (reference sequence). The CDR3 loop is CASSPTRRESKNIQYF. The CDR3 DNA reads as TGTGCCAGCAGCCCGACCCGTCGGGAATCCAAAAACATTCAGTACTTC.

This chain connects TRBV11-2 to TRBJ2-2, with 7 bases that match TRBD1. J gave up 6 bases and V 1 base, and 8 bases lay outside the gene matches. The CDR3 is 16 residues long. CDR1 is SGHAT and CDR2 is FQNNGV in the germline V gene. The CDR3 bases are TGTGCCAGCAGCTTAGCCCTACAGGGACAGCCCGGGGAGCTGTTTTTT. Translating it yields CASSLALQGQPGELFF. The whole variable domain, filled in from reference TRBV11-2 and TRBJ2-2, reads EAGVAQSPRYKIIEKRQSVAFWCNPISGHATLYWYQQILGQGPKLLIQFQNNGVVDDSQLPKDRFSAERLKGVDSTLKIQPAKLEDSAVYLCASSLALQGQPGELFFGEGSRLTVL.

V gene TRBV15 combines with J gene TRBJ1-1; no firm D call. The CDR3 is 15 amino acids. Germline V gives CDR1 LNHNV, CDR2 YYDKDF (reference sequence). Trimming shortened V by 5 bases and J by 3 bases, and 16 bases separated the two germline ends. CDR3 residues: CATSWKTGGHTEAFF. The CDR3 nucleotides read TGTGCCACCAGCTGGAAAACCGGTGGGCACACTGAAGCTTTCTTT. Together with reference TRBV15 and TRBJ1-1, the CDR3 gives the full variable domain: DAMVIQNPRYQVTQFGKPVTLSCSQTLNHNVMYWYQQKSSQAPKLLFHYYDKDFNNEADTPDNFQSRRPNTSFCFLDIRSPGLGDTAMYLCATSWKTGGHTEAFFGQGTRLTVV.

V and J are TRBV5-3 and TRBJ2-1; 8 bases fit TRBD1. TRBV5-3 is filed as an ORF, its function uncertain. V was pared by 4 bases and J by 4 bases, with 13 bases of the junction left unmatched. This CDR3 is 17 amino acids long. The CDR3 reads CARSRCETGELYNEQFF. DNA of the CDR3: TGTGCCAGAAGCCGATGTGAGACAGGGGAGTTATACAATGAGCAGTTCTTC.

The chain has TRBV7-6 and TRBJ2-7, with 10 positions matching TRBD1. CDR1 and CDR2 from the germline V gene are SGHVS and FNYEAQ. CDR3 length: 14 residues. Trimming at V came to 4 bases and at J to 6 bases, leaving 6 bases not matched to a gene. The CDR3 nucleotides are TGTGCCAGCAGCTCGCCGGGACAGGGGTCCGAGCAGTACTTC. This encodes CASSSPGQGSEQYF.

The rearrangement uses TRBV28 and TRBJ1-3, with 7 bases lining up with TRBD1. Germline trimming cut 3 bases from V and 2 bases from J; bases unmatched to any gene: 13. From germline, CDR1 is MDHEN and CDR2 SYDVKM. CDR3 length: 18 amino acids. This CDR3 is CASSLGGTDQIAGNTIYF. The CDR3 DNA sequence: TGTGCCAGCAGTTTGGGCGGGACAGACCAAATTGCTGGAAACACCATATATTTT.

The chain employs TRBV6-1 and TRBJ1-1, with D tentatively TRBD1 (5 bases). Germline loops: CDR1 MNHNS, CDR2 SASEGT. This CDR3 comprises 15 residues. Trimming stripped 8 bases from V and 0 bases from J, with 16 bases between. Here the CDR3 DNA reads TGTGCCAGCTTCTTGGGCGACAGTATGAACACTGAAGCTTTCTTT. Protein product: CASFLGDSMNTEAFF.

The chain recombines TRBV7-8 with TRBJ2-1, with 8 bases lining up with TRBD2. The CDR3 spans 13 residues. The V and J ends lost 6 bases and 9 bases, in that order; junction bases with no gene match: 7. CDR1 and CDR2 (germline): SGHVS, FQNEAQ. CDR3 in DNA: TGTGCCAGCAGGTCACGGGAGGGCCCTGAGCAGTTCTTC. It codes for CASRSREGPEQFF.

V and J are TRBV7-9 and TRBJ2-2; D unresolved. Germline-derived CDR1 and CDR2 are SEHNR and FQNEAQ (reference sequence). This CDR3 has 15 amino acids. Trimming stripped 1 base from V and 1 base from J, with 7 bases between. The CDR3 reads CASSLGQLNTGELFF. The CDR3 DNA follows: TGTGCCAGCAGCTTAGGTCAATTGAACACCGGGGAGCTGTTTTTT.

The chain links TRBV28 to TRBJ1-2; D might be TRBD1 (5 bases). CDR1 MDHEN and CDR2 SYDVKM come from the germline V gene. V dropped 6 bases and J dropped 7 bases, with 18 bases sitting between them. This CDR3 has 14 residues. The CDR3, as DNA: TGTGCCAGCAGCTTGGGAGGGGTAAAGAGTGGCTACACCTTC. Protein: CASSLGGVKSGYTF.

This clone has more than one count but fewer than ten. The chain recombines TRBV25-1 with TRBJ1-1, with 10 bases that match TRBD1. CDR3 length: 16 amino acids. From germline, CDR1 is MGHDK and CDR2 SYGVNS. The trim removed 4 bases at V and 0 bases at J, leaving 5 bases unmatched. The CDR3 DNA reads as TGTGCCAGCAGTGTGGACAGGGGGGGTGTGAACACTGAAGCTTTCTTT. This codes for CASSVDRGGVNTEAFF.

The CDR3 sequence: CAWSRDRSGNEKLFF. The CDR3, as DNA: TGTGCCTGGAGTCGTGACAGGTCTGGTAATGAAAAACTGTTTTTT. The chain combines TRBV30 with TRBJ1-4; possible D gene TRBD1, 6 bases. The CDR3 has 15 amino acids. Germline V gene lookup returns CDR1 GTSNPN and CDR2 SVGIG (reference sequence). The V gene lost 2 bases and the J gene lost 4 bases, with 14 bases spanning the gap.

The chain combines TRBV28 with TRBJ2-1, with 9 positions matching TRBD1. The germline gives CDR1 MDHEN, CDR2 SYDVKM. Trimming removed 4 bases from V and 6 bases from J; junction bases left unmatched: 10. This CDR3 has 16 residues. As DNA, the CDR3 is TGTGCCAGCAGTTCGAGGGGGACAGGGTCAGGCAATGAGCAGTTCTTC. Encoded protein: CASSSRGTGSGNEQFF.

In nucleotides, the CDR3 is TGTGCCAGCAGACCAGCCTACAGGGGACGTGGGGAGACCCAGTACTTC. It codes for CASRPAYRGRGETQYF. The chain carries TRBV7-9 and TRBJ2-5; 7 bases agree with TRBD1. With 6 bases clipped from V and 5 bases from J, the junction kept 15 bases outside the gene matches. Looked up from germline, CDR1 is SEHNR and CDR2 is FQNEAQ (reference sequence). The CDR3 runs 16 residues.

The chain has TRBV28 and TRBJ1-2; D unclear. Per the germline V gene, CDR1 is MDHEN and CDR2 is SYDVKM. The V and J ends lost 2 bases and 13 bases respectively, with 14 bases between them. The CDR3 totals 12 residues. CDR3: CASSLAWARSTF. The CDR3 coding sequence is TGTGCCAGCAGTTTAGCCTGGGCTCGATCCACCTTC.

This chain links TRBV27 with TRBJ1-2; no firm D call. This CDR3 has 14 residues. V was cut by 6 bases and J by 7 bases, with 18 bases left in between. Germline lookup yields CDR1 MNHEY and CDR2 SMNVEV (reference sequence). The CDR3 loop reads CASRTYWEEGGYTF. CDR3 nucleotides: TGTGCCAGCAGGACGTATTGGGAGGAGGGTGGCTACACCTTC.

The CDR3 DNA reads TGTGCCAGCAGTCCGGGACAGATTCCCTACGAGCAGTACTTC. It codes for CASSPGQIPYEQYF. The chain employs TRBV6-5 and TRBJ2-7; 7 positions agree with TRBD1. The germline CDR1 and CDR2 sequences are MNHEY and SVGAGI. This CDR3 comprises 14 residues. V lost 5 bases, J lost 2 bases, and 6 bases stayed unmatched.

This chain uses TRBV6-1 with TRBJ2-3; TRBD2 is a possible D gene (5 bases). This CDR3 contains 15 residues. Looked up from germline, CDR1 is MNHNS and CDR2 is SASEGT. V lost 3 bases and J lost 2, with 12 bases in between. In DNA, the CDR3 is TGTGCCAGCAGTGAGAGGGCTCTTACCACAGATACGCAGTATTTT. It yields the protein CASSERALTTDTQYF.

The genes are TRBV27 and TRBJ2-3, with TRBD2 as a possible D gene (5 bases). Trimming stripped 2 bases from V and 6 bases from J, with 15 bases between. This CDR3 has 15 amino acids. The germline V gene encodes CDR1 MNHEY and CDR2 SMNVEV (reference sequence). The CDR3 region is CASSLRFRVADTQYF. The CDR3 coding sequence is TGTGCCAGCAGTTTACGGTTTAGGGTAGCGGATACGCAGTATTTT.

This rearrangement joins TRBV30 to TRBJ2-7; D is undetermined. CDR1 and CDR2 from the germline V gene are GTSNPN and SVGIG (reference sequence). V dropped 2 bases and J dropped 0 bases, with 5 bases sitting between them. The CDR3 sequence is 12 residues long. CDR3 sequence reads: CAWSSVSYEQYF. CDR3 coding DNA: TGTGCCTGGAGTTCGGTCTCCTACGAGCAGTACTTC.

The chain employs TRBV29-1 and TRBJ2-5, with a possible D match to TRBD1 (5 bases). The V gene's germline CDR1 is SQVTM and CDR2 ANQGSEA. Trimming took 7 bases from V and 5 from J, leaving 14 bases between them. The CDR3 runs to 12 residues. CDR3 sequence: CSAQTVEETQYF. The CDR3 DNA reads TGCAGCGCTCAGACAGTGGAGGAGACCCAGTACTTC. Based on the CDR3 plus reference TRBV29-1 and TRBJ2-5, the full variable domain is SAVISQKPSRDICQRGTSLTIQCQVDSQVTMMFWYRQQPGQSLTLIATANQGSEATYESGFVIDKFPISRPNLTFSTLTVSNMSPEDSSIYLCSAQTVEETQYFGPGTRLLVL.